This TCR beta chain was sequenced in a study of T cells in Graves' hyperthyroidism and ophthalmopathy. Across the whole study: Prior to any treatment, at the point of initial diagnosis, peripheral blood was collected.

The CDR3 consists of 13 residues. CDR1 is GTSNPN and CDR2 is SVGIG in the germline V gene (reference sequence). Between the trimmed V and J ends, which lost 2 bases and 3 bases, there was a span of 10 bases. Template material for amplifying TCR beta CDR3 regions consisted of RNA transcripts. TCR CDR3 underwent first-round RT-PCR with the HTBI primer set. One entry per CDR3 protein, called by TCRdb with MiXCR from the multiplex PCR reads. The table has 490,000 or so distinct CDR3 sequences, just under 20% seen once; the top ten hold 47%. Ten or more counts support this clonotype. In the ophthalmopathy cohort, Clinical Activity Score was at least 3, NOSPECS grade at least 4, and duration under 3 months. Uncontrolled infection, other autoimmune disease, pregnancy or lactation barred patients from enrollment. The source of the PBMCs was around 10 ml of fresh peripheral blood.

The sequencing input was blood. The chain uses TRBV30 and TRBJ1-2; maybe TRBD1 (5 bases). The TCR comes from a man aged 40-49 years with Graves' ophthalmopathy. CDR3 sequence reads: CAWSPSRDYGYTF. The DNA of the CDR3 is TGTGCCTGGAGTCCCAGCAGGGACTATGGCTACACCTTC.